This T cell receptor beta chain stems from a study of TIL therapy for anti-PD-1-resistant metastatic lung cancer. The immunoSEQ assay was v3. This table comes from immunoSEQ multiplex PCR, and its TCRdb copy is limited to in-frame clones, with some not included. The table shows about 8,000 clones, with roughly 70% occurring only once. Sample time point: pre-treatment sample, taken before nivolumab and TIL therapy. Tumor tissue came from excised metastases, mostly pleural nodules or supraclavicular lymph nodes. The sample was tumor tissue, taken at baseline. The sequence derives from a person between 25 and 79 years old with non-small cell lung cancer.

The chain's CDR3 is CASSWARGTEAFF. CDR3 DNA sequence: TGTGCCAGCAGCTGGGCCAGGGGTACTGAAGCTTTCTTT. The chain links TRBV11-1 to TRBJ1-1; weak D call: TRBD1 (6 bases). V dropped 4 bases and J dropped 5 bases, with 11 bases sitting between them. This CDR3 has 13 residues. CDR1 is SGHAT and CDR2 is FQDESV in the germline V gene (reference sequence). Drawing the rest from reference TRBV11-1 and TRBJ1-1, the complete variable domain is EAEVAQSPRYKITEKSQAVAFWCDPISGHATLYWYRQILGQGPELLVQFQDESVVDDSQLPKDRFSAERLKGVDSTLKIQPAELGDSAMYLCASSWARGTEAFFGQGTRLTVV.